This T cell receptor beta chain was retrieved from a study of T cells in narcolepsy. In the case of this clone: What it recognizes is unknown.

Only in-frame clones appear in the TCRdb table, and some are missing; sequencing was by immunoSEQ multiplex PCR. The top ten clones hold roughly 0.9% of a sample with 32,000 or so clones, about 85% of them seen once. Points from the study as a whole: Autoreactive clonotypes reportedly recurred in blood of same and different patients, not controls.

The receptor's source is a human donor with narcolepsy. The sequencing input was CD45RA- memory CD4+ T cells from PBMCs.

The CDR3 reads CASRQIAGVDNEQFF. As DNA, the CDR3 is TGTGCCAGCAGGCAAATAGCGGGGGTTGACAATGAGCAGTTCTTC. The chain uses TRBV6-8 and TRBJ2-1; 9 nucleotides match TRBD2. The germline V gene encodes CDR1 MNHGY and CDR2 SAAAGT. The CDR3 is 15 amino acids. Unmatched junction bases numbered 8, after V lost 6 bases and J lost 5 bases.